The TCR beta chain under discussion was sequenced for a study of beta chain features in type 1 diabetes (dated by TCRdb to 2017 to 2018). Some background on the complete study: Mean age, gender distribution, total cell number and subset yield did not differ between patients and healthy donors. Across all samples, some 110,000,000 sorted cells were examined, and cell number per subset correlated strongly with RNA yield. In the study, recently diagnosed type 1 diabetes patients and matched healthy donors were compared on the TCRB repertoires of their sorted circulating CD4+ T cell subsets. Whereas all 30 or so donors provided naive and central memory subsets, regulatory and stem cell-like memory subsets were isolated from just 8 patients and roughly eight healthy donors. Broad study findings and their caveats: At VDJ recombination sites, patients with type 1 diabetes made fewer insertions and deleted more nucleotides, a pattern implying thymic rearrangement abnormalities. In all four CD4+ subsets, TCRB CDR3 length was moderately but significantly shorter in type 1 diabetes patients. Because cDNA was sequenced instead of genomic DNA, activated cells with high expression could be over-represented, although the groups did not differ in activation or CD3 levels. HLA sub-analyses involved small numbers of individuals, so any influence of HLA type on TCRB rearrangement remained unresolved. PCR might favor shorter templates, but patient and control samples were amplified and corrected together, so any skew would affect both groups equally. Naive, central memory and regulatory TCRB repertoires appeared more similar among patients than among healthy donors.

Each donor gave one peripheral blood draw, averaging roughly 120 mL, which was collected into heparinised tubes. Using a panel that included CD45RO, CCR7, CD25, CD127, CD95 and CD27, naive, central memory, regulatory and stem cell-like memory CD4+ T cells were sorted on a BD FACSAria II. Every sorted population had a purity above 98%. Right away, PBMCs were isolated by Lymphoprep density gradient centrifugation and were stained directly, with no culture step. To minimize batch effects, samples were stained and sorted in pairs, one healthy donor with one patient per experiment. All of the isolated RNA was reverse transcribed with the High Capacity cDNA Reverse Transcription Kit, so expressed TCRB transcripts were sequenced. Deep immunoSEQ sequencing was applied to naive, central memory and regulatory T cell samples, giving an average of about 3.57 million total reads per sample. Sorted cells were lysed in RLT buffer, and RNA was extracted using DNase-treated RNeasy Micro or Mini kits according to cell number. To prevent cross-contamination, every cell subset was processed on its own, while patient and healthy donor samples were processed together. The immunoSEQ multiplex PCR was used to amplify TCRB sequences from cDNA, generating 87-bp fragments that spanned the CDR3 region. Sequencing of the amplicons was done on the Illumina HiSeq platform. Under the source paper's analysis protocol: Synthetic template baselines were used to correct PCR bias computationally, reads within Hamming distance 2 were collapsed together, and singletons that could not be merged were discarded. Reads were aligned to IMGT to assign V, D and J genes, CDR3 length, and insertions or deletions at six rearrangement sites. Within each subset, clonotype counts were normalized to sorted cell number, and only after that were true diversity and Gini coefficients computed with the tcR R package. Repertoire sharing was quantified using the overlap coefficient calculated on TCRB nucleotide sequences. Out-of-frame TCRB sequences from naive cells were analyzed as a proxy for the pre-selection repertoire. TCRdb obtained this table from immuneACCESS and retained in-frame rearrangements with V and J assigned. These tables miss some clones; where compared with another copy, unresolved V genes account for less than half of the shortfall, and the remainder is unexplained. V and J calls and clone size come straight from that table; D and trimming were deduced from the DNA. This sample comprises 200,000 to 300,000 clones, 11% to 15% of them detected only once. More than 0.025% of the sample is in the top ten clones.

From a lookup of the germline V gene (reference sequence), CDR1 and CDR2 are MNHNY and SVGAGI. V loses 2 bases, J loses 1 base, and the germline ends lie 10 bases apart. Inclusive of the bounding cysteine and phenylalanine, the CDR3 is 15 residues long. Just the 45-base CDR3 DNA is kept, in frame starting at base 1. This clone was counted only a few times. No cognate antigen has been identified for it. No quality values exist for individual bases; no much larger clone is one base distant. This TCR derives from a middle-aged woman in good health. Sequencing input: naive CD4+ T cells from blood. This specimen's cell subset or site label, interpreted: true naive CD4+ T cells. The chain is made from TRBV6-6 and TRBJ2-3; TRBD2 is possibly the D segment (5 matching bases). The CDR3 protein sequence reads: CASSYRAGGTDTQYF. The base sequence is TGTGCCAGCAGTTACAGGGCGGGTGGCACAGATACGCAGTATTTT.